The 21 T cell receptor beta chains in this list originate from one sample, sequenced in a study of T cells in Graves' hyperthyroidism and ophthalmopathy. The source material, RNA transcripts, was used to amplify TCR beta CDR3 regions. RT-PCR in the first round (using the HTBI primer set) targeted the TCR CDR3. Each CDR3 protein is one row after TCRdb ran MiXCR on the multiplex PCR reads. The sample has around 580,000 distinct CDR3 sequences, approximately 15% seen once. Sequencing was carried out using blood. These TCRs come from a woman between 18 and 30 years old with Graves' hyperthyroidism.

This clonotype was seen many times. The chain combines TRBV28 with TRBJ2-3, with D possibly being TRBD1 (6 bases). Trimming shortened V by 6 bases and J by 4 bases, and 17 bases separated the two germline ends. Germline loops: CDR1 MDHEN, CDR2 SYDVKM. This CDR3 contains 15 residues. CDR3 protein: CASRPLWGPADTQYF. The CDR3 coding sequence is TGTGCCAGCAGGCCTTTGTGGGGGCCGGCAGATACGCAGTATTTT.

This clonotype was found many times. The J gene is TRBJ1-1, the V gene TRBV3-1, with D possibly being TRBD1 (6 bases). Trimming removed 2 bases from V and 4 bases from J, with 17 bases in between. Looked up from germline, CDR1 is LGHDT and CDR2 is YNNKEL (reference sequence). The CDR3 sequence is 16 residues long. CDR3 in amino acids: CASSQITGILSTEAFF. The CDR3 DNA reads TGTGCCAGCAGCCAAATCACAGGGATTTTGAGCACTGAAGCTTTCTTT.

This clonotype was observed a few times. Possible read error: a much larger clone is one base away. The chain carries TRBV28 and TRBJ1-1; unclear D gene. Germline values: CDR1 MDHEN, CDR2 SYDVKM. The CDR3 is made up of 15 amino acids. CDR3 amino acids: CAGSPPVWLNTEAFF. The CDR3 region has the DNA TGTGCCGGCAGTCCGCCGGTTTGGTTGAACACTGAAGCTTTCTTT.

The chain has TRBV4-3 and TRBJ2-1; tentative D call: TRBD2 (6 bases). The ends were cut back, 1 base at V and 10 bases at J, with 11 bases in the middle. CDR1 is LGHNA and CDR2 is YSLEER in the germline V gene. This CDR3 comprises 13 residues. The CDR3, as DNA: TGCGCCAGCAGCCAAGTTTTGGAGGGCGAGCAGTTCTTC. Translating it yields CASSQVLEGEQFF.

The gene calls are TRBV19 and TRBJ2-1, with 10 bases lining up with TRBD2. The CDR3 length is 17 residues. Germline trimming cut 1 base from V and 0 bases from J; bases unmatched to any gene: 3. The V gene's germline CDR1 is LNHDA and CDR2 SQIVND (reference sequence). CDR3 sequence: CASSIVAGGSSYNEQFF. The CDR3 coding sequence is TGTGCCAGTAGTATAGTAGCGGGGGGAAGCTCCTACAATGAGCAGTTCTTC.

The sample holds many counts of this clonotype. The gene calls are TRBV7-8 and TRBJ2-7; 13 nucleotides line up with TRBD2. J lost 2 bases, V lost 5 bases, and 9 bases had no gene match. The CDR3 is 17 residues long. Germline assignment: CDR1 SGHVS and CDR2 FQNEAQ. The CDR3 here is CASSPRTSGGPPYEQYF. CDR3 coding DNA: TGTGCCAGCAGCCCACGGACTAGCGGGGGCCCTCCCTACGAGCAGTACTTC.

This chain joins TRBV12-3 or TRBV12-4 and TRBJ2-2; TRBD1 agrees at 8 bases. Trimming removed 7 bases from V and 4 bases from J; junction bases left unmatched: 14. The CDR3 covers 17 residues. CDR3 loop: CASTTFGQGKPTGELFF. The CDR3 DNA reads TGTGCCAGCACCACCTTTGGACAGGGAAAACCCACCGGGGAGCTGTTTTTT.

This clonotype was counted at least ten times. The CDR3 DNA reads as TGCGCCAGCCACCCCCCACAGGGGGAGGACACTGAAGCTTTCTTT. Its protein product is CASHPPQGEDTEAFF. V and J are TRBV4-3 and TRBJ1-1; 8 positions match TRBD1. Unmatched junction bases numbered 11, after V lost 8 bases and J lost 3 bases. The CDR3 runs 15 residues. The germline V gene encodes CDR1 LGHNA and CDR2 YSLEER.

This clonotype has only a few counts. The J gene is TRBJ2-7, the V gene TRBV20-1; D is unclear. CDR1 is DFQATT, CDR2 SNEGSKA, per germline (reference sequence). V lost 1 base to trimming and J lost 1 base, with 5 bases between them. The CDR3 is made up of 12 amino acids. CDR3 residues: CSARGPSYEQYF. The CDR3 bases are TGCAGTGCTAGAGGACCATCCTACGAGCAGTACTTC.

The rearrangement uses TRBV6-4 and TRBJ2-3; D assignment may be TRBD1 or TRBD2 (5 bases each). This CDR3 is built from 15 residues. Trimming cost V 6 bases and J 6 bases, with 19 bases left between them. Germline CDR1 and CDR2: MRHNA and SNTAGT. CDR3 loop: CASSPGTSVTDTQYF. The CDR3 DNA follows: TGTGCCAGCAGCCCCGGGACCTCTGTAACGGATACGCAGTATTTT.

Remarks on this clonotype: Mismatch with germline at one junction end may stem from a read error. The CDR3 loop reads CSATGQFQGTQYF. The CDR3 DNA is TGCAGTGCCACCGGACAGTTCCAAGGGACCCAGTACTTC. This chain joins TRBV20-1 and TRBJ2-5; maybe TRBD1 (6 bases). This CDR3 has 13 amino acids. CDR1 is DFQATT, CDR2 SNEGSKA, per germline (reference sequence).

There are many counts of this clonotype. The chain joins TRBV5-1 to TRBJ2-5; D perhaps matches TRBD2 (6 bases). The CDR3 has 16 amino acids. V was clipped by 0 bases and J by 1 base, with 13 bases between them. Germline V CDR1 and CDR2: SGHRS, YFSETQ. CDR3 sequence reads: CASSLAGRGGQETQYF. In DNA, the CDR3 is TGCGCCAGCAGCTTGGCTGGAAGGGGAGGCCAAGAGACCCAGTACTTC.

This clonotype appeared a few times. The CDR3 DNA reads as TGTGCCAGCTCCCGAGAGATCAAATGGGACTATGGCTACACCTTC. Amino acid sequence: CASSREIKWDYGYTF. The chain uses TRBV18 and TRBJ1-2; the D is unclear. Between the trimmed V and J ends, which lost 6 bases and 3 bases, there was a span of 17 bases. CDR3 length: 15 residues. Germline assignment: CDR1 KGHSH and CDR2 LQKENI.

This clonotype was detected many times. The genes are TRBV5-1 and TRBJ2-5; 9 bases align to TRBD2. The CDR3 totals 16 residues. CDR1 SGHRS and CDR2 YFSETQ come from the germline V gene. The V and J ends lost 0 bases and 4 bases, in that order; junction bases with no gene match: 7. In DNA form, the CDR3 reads TGCGCCAGCAGCTTGGCCGGGCTAGCGGGACCAGAGACCCAGTACTTC. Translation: CASSLAGLAGPETQYF.

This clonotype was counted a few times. CDR3 residues: CASSRTGGVSDTQYF. The DNA for the CDR3 is TGTGCCAGCAGCAGGACAGGGGGGGTATCAGATACGCAGTATTTT. This chain links TRBV7-6 with TRBJ2-3; 10 nucleotides align to TRBD1. Germline V gene lookup returns CDR1 SGHVS and CDR2 FNYEAQ. The CDR3 length is 15 residues. V was pared by 5 bases and J by 4 bases, with 6 bases of the junction left unmatched. Together with reference TRBV7-6 and TRBJ2-3, the CDR3 gives the full variable domain: GAGVSQSPRYKVTKRGQDVALRCDPISGHVSLYWYRQALGQGPEFLTYFNYEAQQDKSGLPNDRFSAERPEGSISTLTIQRTEQRDSAMYRCASSRTGGVSDTQYFGPGTRLTVL.

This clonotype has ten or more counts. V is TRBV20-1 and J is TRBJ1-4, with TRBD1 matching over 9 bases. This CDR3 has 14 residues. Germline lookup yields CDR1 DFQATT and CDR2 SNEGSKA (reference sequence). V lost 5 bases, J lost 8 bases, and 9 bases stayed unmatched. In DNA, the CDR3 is TGCAGTGCTGAGACAGGGGGGGCGAACGAAAAACTGTTTTTT. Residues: CSAETGGANEKLFF.

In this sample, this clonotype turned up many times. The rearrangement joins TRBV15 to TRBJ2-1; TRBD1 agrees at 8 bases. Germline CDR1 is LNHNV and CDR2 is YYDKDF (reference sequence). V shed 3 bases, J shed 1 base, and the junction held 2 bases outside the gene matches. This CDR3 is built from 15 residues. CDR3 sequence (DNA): TGTGCCACCAGCAGGGACAGGGAGTCCTACAATGAGCAGTTCTTC. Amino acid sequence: CATSRDRESYNEQFF.

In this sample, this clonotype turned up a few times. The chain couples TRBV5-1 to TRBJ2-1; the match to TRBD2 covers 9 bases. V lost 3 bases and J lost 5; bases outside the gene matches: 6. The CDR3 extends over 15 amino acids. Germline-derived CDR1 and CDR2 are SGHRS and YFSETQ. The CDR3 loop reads CASSSSSGINNEQFF. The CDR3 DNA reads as TGCGCCAGCAGCTCCTCTAGCGGGATCAACAATGAGCAGTTCTTC.

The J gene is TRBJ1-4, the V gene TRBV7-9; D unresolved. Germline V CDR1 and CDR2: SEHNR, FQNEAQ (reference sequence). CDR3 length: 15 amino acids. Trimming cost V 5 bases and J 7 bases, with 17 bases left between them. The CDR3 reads CASSSRATIVEKLFF. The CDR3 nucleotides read TGTGCCAGCAGCAGCCGGGCCACCATAGTTGAAAAACTGTTTTTT.

CDR3 loop: CASSLEDNSGGNQPQHF. DNA for the CDR3: TGCGCCAGCAGCTTGGAAGACAATTCTGGGGGCAATCAGCCCCAGCATTTT. The chain couples TRBV5-1 to TRBJ1-5; D is unclear. V was shortened by 0 bases and J by 2 bases, with 15 bases between the two germline ends. The germline V gene encodes CDR1 SGHRS and CDR2 YFSETQ. The CDR3 consists of 17 residues.

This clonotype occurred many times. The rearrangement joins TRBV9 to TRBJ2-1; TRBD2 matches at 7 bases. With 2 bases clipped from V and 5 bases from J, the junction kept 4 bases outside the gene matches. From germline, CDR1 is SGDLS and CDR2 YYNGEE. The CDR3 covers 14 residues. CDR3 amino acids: CASSVGGINNEQFF. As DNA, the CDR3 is TGTGCCAGCAGCGTCGGGGGGATCAACAATGAGCAGTTCTTC.